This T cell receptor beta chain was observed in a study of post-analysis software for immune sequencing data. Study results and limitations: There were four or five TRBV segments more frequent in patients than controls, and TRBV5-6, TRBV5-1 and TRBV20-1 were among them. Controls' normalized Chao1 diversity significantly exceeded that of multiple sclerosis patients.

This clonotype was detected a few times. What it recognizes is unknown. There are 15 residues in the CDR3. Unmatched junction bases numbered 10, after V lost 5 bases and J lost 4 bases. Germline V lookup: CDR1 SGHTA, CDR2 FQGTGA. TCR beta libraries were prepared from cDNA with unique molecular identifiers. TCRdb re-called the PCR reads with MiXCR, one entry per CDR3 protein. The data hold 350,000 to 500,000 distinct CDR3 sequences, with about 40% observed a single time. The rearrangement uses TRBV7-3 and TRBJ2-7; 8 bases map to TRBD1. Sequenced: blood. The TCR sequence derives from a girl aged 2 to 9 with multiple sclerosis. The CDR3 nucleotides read TGTGCCAGCAGCCGTGGTGGACAGGGCAAGTACGAGCAGTACTTC. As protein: CASSRGGQGKYEQYF.